This T cell receptor (beta chain) is from a study of cytomegalovirus exposure and HLA in healthy donors. The study's findings and limits: Versus the approximately 700-donor mean, an Asian-associated ancestry cluster reportedly showed fewer N-insertions in a later analysis. A later analysis linked around 15,000 TCR beta sequences to HLA alleles at 0.05 false discovery rate. Using the classifier, cytomegalovirus status was reportedly diagnosed with high specificity and sensitivity.

The PCR made use of 60 Vbeta and 13 Jbeta primers. Original data processing: There were about 80 million unique TCR beta chains by a later count, and about 12 million of them were shared. Profiling relied on immunoSEQ multiplex PCR, and the TCRdb table lists in-frame clones only, not all of them. The V and J calls and clone size come from that table; D and trimming were worked out from the DNA. The sample carries roughly 180,000 clones, about four fifths recorded once. In the case of this clone: Its target is unknown.

Trimming removed 2 bases from V and 3 bases from J; junction bases left unmatched: 7. This CDR3 comprises 15 residues. From germline, CDR1 is SEHNR and CDR2 FQNEAQ (reference sequence). This chain connects TRBV7-9 to TRBJ2-7; 7 bases line up with TRBD1. The TCR comes from a girl aged 5 to 17 in good health and CMV-seropositive. What was sequenced was PBMCs. CDR3 residues: CASSLTRQGFYEQYF. As DNA, the CDR3 is TGTGCCAGCAGCTTAACGAGACAGGGATTCTACGAGCAGTACTTC. Complete variable domain (other parts from reference TRBV7-9 and TRBJ2-7): DTGVSQNPRHKITKRGQNVTFRCDPISEHNRLYWYRQTLGQGPEFLTYFQNEAQLEKSRLLSDRFSAERPKGSFSTLEIQRTEQGDSAMYLCASSLTRQGFYEQYFGPGTRLTVT.